These 12 T cell receptor beta chains originate from one sample sequenced in a study of T cells after yellow fever vaccination. One entry per CDR3 protein, called by TCRdb with MiXCR from the 5' RACE reads. The profile shows approximately 90,000 distinct CDR3 sequences, 5.8% of them singletons. The input for sequencing was CD8+ T cells sorted from PBMCs, taken 10 days after the yellow fever booster vaccination. These TCRs come from a man between 18 and 35 years old who received the YFV17D yellow fever vaccine.

In this sample, this clonotype turned up many times. The rearrangement joins TRBV7-8 to TRBJ2-1; 7 nucleotides agree with TRBD1. J was trimmed by 3 bases and V by 1 base; bases with no gene match: 6. The CDR3 runs 16 residues. Germline lookup yields CDR1 SGHVS and CDR2 FQNEAQ. The CDR3 loop is CASSLGRGQGYNEQFF. CDR3 in DNA: TGTGCCAGCAGCTTAGGAAGGGGGCAGGGCTACAATGAGCAGTTCTTC. Full variable domain (missing parts from reference TRBV7-8 and TRBJ2-1): GAGVSQSPRYKVAKRGQDVALRCDPISGHVSLFWYQQALGQGPEFLTYFQNEAQLDKSGLPSDRFFAERPEGSVSTLKIQRTQQEDSAVYLCASSLGRGQGYNEQFFGPGTRLTVL.

The CDR3, as DNA: TGTGCCAGCAGTGAATCCTTACGGGGGGCCCTGTATTTT. This codes for CASSESLRGALYF. The rearrangement links TRBV25-1 to TRBJ2-3, with a tentative D call TRBD2 (7 bases). V lost 1 base to trimming and J lost 14 bases, with 16 bases between them. The CDR3 has 13 residues. The germline gives CDR1 MGHDK, CDR2 SYGVNS.

The genes are TRBV29-1 and TRBJ2-3; D remains ambiguous. Trimming removed 6 bases from V and 2 bases from J, with 12 bases in between. The CDR3 is 13 residues long. Germline values: CDR1 SQVTM, CDR2 ANQGSEA. The CDR3 reads CSVAPPVTDTQYF. For the CDR3, the DNA is TGCAGCGTCGCGCCTCCAGTCACAGATACGCAGTATTTT.

The chain combines TRBV7-9 with TRBJ1-2; weak D call: TRBD1 (5 bases). Deletions cut 2 bases from V and 2 bases from J, with 15 bases between. The germline V gene encodes CDR1 SEHNR and CDR2 FQNEAQ (reference sequence). The CDR3 consists of 16 residues. CDR3 region: CASSLRETDINYGYTF. CDR3 DNA sequence: TGTGCCAGCAGCTTACGCGAGACAGATATCAACTATGGCTACACCTTC.

This clonotype was seen many times. The rearrangement links TRBV11-1 to TRBJ2-4; 7 bases agree with TRBD1. CDR1 is SGHAT, CDR2 FQDESV, per germline (reference sequence). The length of the CDR3 is 16 residues. The J segment lost 6 bases and the V segment lost 1 base, leaving 9 bases of the junction unmatched. The CDR3 protein is CASSLDRGPMGNIQYF. The CDR3 bases are TGTGCCAGCAGCTTAGACAGGGGTCCCATGGGAAACATTCAGTACTTC.

This clonotype was seen a handful of times. The chain uses TRBV7-9 and TRBJ2-5; D gene unclear. The length of the CDR3 is 13 residues. Trimming took 1 base from V and 4 from J, leaving 7 bases between them. CDR1 is SEHNR and CDR2 is FQNEAQ in the germline V gene (reference sequence). This CDR3 reads CASSLEDGETQYF. CDR3 nucleotides: TGTGCCAGCAGCTTAGAGGACGGAGAGACCCAGTACTTC.

This clonotype was seen a handful of times. The V gene is TRBV3-1, the J gene TRBJ2-5, with D tentatively TRBD1 (5 bases). Trimming took off 0 bases at V and 2 bases at J, with 19 bases between the two ends. The length of the CDR3 is 18 residues. The germline V gene encodes CDR1 LGHDT and CDR2 YNNKEL (reference sequence). The CDR3 region is CASSQDGQGIWEQETQYF. In DNA, the CDR3 is TGTGCCAGCAGCCAAGATGGGCAGGGTATATGGGAACAAGAGACCCAGTACTTC.

This clonotype occurred a few times. This chain connects TRBV6-5 to TRBJ2-7; possibly TRBD1 for D (6 bases). Trimming removed 2 bases from V and 6 bases from J, with 11 bases in between. CDR3 length: 13 residues. Germline loops: CDR1 MNHEY, CDR2 SVGAGI. The CDR3 reads CASSYVGAGEQYF. CDR3 nucleotide sequence: TGTGCCAGCAGTTACGTGGGGGCCGGCGAGCAGTACTTC.

This clonotype came up a few times. This chain connects TRBV6-6 to TRBJ2-5; D uncertain. CDR1 is MNHNY and CDR2 is SVGAGI in the germline V gene (reference sequence). Trimming took 4 bases from V and 4 from J, leaving 4 bases between them. This CDR3 is 11 amino acids long. CDR3 nucleotides: TGTGCCAGCAGTTCGGGAGAGACCCAGTACTTC. Translated: CASSSGETQYF.

This clonotype was detected many times. The chain links TRBV4-2 to TRBJ2-3; weak D call: TRBD2 (5 bases). Germline V gene data show CDR1 as LGHNA and CDR2 as YNFKEQ. Trimming cost V 1 base and J 5 bases, with 16 bases left between them. The CDR3 sequence is 16 residues long. The CDR3 protein is CASSQVSPRRGDTQYF. The CDR3 bases are TGTGCCAGCAGCCAAGTCAGCCCCCGACGGGGAGATACGCAGTATTTT.

This clonotype has ten or more counts. The gene calls are TRBV6-5 and TRBJ2-1; weak D call: TRBD1 (6 bases). Trimming cost V 2 bases and J 6 bases, with 11 bases left between them. CDR1 is MNHEY and CDR2 is SVGAGI in the germline V gene. The CDR3 is 14 amino acids. This CDR3 is CASSYSQGFNEQFF. The CDR3 DNA sequence: TGTGCCAGCAGTTACAGCCAGGGGTTCAATGAGCAGTTCTTC.

This clonotype was found many times. J is TRBJ1-5 and V is TRBV29-1; 9 bases match TRBD1. The CDR3 contains 14 residues. Trimming removed 4 bases from V and 4 bases from J; junction bases left unmatched: 5. Per the germline V gene, CDR1 is SQVTM and CDR2 is ANQGSEA. This CDR3 is CSVGQGVGNQPQHF. DNA for the CDR3: TGCAGCGTTGGACAGGGGGTAGGGAATCAGCCCCAGCATTTT.